The T cell receptor beta chain described here comes from a study of blood T cells in healthy people across ages (dated by TCRdb to 2015 to 2017). For the wider study: In model experiments, template switching captured roughly one uniquely barcoded TCR beta cDNA molecule for every two T cells. To avoid experimental bias, donors of different ages were spread randomly across the sequencing lanes. The donors were divided into four age groups: young (average approximately 15 years), middle-aged (approximately 39), aged (about 56) and long-lived (about 79). The study analyzed two additional independent replicas of 1 million unique cDNA reads from the same blood draw for two donors, one aged 18 to 29 and one aged 80 or older. Using deep sequencing normalized with unique cDNA molecular identifiers, the study measured how TCR beta repertoire diversity changes with age. The study at large found these results: There was a strong correlation between observed TCR beta diversity and the percentage of naive T cells measured by flow cytometry. As age increased, observed TCR beta diversity per million T cells dropped in a roughly linear way, and a significant reduction was already evident by age 40. Because donor CMV infection status was unknown, age-related changes in expanded clonotypes were potentially confounded. Total diversity estimates from one million sequenced T cells were considered lower bounds and underestimates. The long-lived group showed more naive CD4+ T cells, fewer expanded clones and increased TCR diversity than the aged group, suggesting age selection. Since profiling was done on bulk unsorted PBMCs, naive and antigen-experienced compartments could not be conclusively compared.

About this clonotype itself: What antigen it recognizes has not been identified. No base quality values were provided; no much bigger clone lies one nucleotide off.

Receptors were amplified or captured by 5' RACE. These reads were obtained on an Illumina HiSeq 2500. A second roughly 6 to 12 cycle PCR used a sample-barcoded 5' primer and a J-beta primer mix. Each TCR beta cDNA molecule received a unique molecular identifier from a template-switch 5' adaptor carrying 12 random nucleotides. Each sample yielded at least 2.5 million CDR3-containing paired-end reads. First-strand cDNA was synthesized from all RNA with the Mint cDNA synthesis kit, primed by a TRBC-specific oligonucleotide. Following uracil-DNA glycosylase treatment, all cDNA underwent a first 18-cycle PCR with the universal primers M1SS and BC2_uni_R. As for the original processing: For normalization, 1 million high-quality reads were randomly selected from each sample, with every read carrying a distinct molecular identifier. Reads sharing molecular identifiers were discarded rather than binned into consensus sequences. MiTCR, with a Q25 quality threshold and the strictest error-elimination algorithm, was used for CDR3 identification, clonotype clustering and error correction. A nonparametric unseen species model using Euler transformation provided a lower-bound estimate of total TCR beta diversity. The raw public reads went through TCRdb reprocessing: fastp at Q25, MiXCR clone calling, in-frame beta chains kept. Each entry merges the rows of one CDR3 protein and shows their most common DNA and genes. The V and J calls come from TCRdb's annotation, not from the publication. A total of 550,000 to 750,000 distinct CDR3 sequences appear in this sample, roughly 20% of them only once. The ten largest clones capture roughly 3.6% of the sample.

The roughly 39 donors, aged about 6 to 95 years, were systemically healthy Caucasian individuals from Russia. Roughly 9 milliliters of peripheral blood were drawn from each donor into EDTA-treated Vacutainer tubes. Ficoll-Paque density-gradient centrifugation was used to isolate PBMCs, with at least 6.5 million per sample. Total RNA was extracted from PBMCs with Trizol reagent, with at least 5 micrograms obtained per sample. The percentages of naive CD45RAhigh/CD27high T cells were determined by flow cytometry on a PBMC aliquot from every donor. The CDR3 runs 19 amino acids, cysteine and phenylalanine included. The only DNA kept is the CDR3, 57 bases in frame from the first base.

The chain is made from TRBV12-3 or TRBV12-4 and TRBJ2-5, with TRBD2 matching 13 junction bases. The J call is in doubt because the DNA end fits TRBJ2-1 better. Material for sequencing was blood. The clonotype comes from a man aged 65-85 years in good health. The CDR3 protein: CASSTSPTGGLAGKPEQFF. The sequence in DNA is TGTGCCAGCAGTACATCCCCGACCGGGGGACTAGCGGGGAAGCCTGAGCAGTTCTTC.